One sample yielded the 32 T cell receptor beta chains listed below, sequenced in a study of blood T cell repertoires in COVID-19. TCRdb's table, derived via immunoSEQ multiplex PCR, lists solely in-frame clones and lacks some. The sample has around 100,000 clones; roughly 92% are singletons. Sequencing was performed on peripheral blood. The receptors were gathered from a woman between 45 and 60 years old with COVID-19, enrolled during active disease.

The chain employs TRBV3-1 (or the pseudogene TRBV3-2) and TRBJ2-2; 12 bases are a match to TRBD2. Germline V gene data show CDR1 as LGHDT and CDR2 as YNNKEL (reference sequence). The CDR3 length is 19 residues. The J segment lost 3 bases and the V segment lost 4 bases, leaving 12 bases of the junction unmatched. The CDR3 loop reads CASSRYGLAGGPDTGELFF. CDR3 nucleotide sequence: TGTGCCAGCAGCCGGTATGGGCTAGCGGGGGGGCCCGACACCGGGGAGCTGTTTTTT.

This chain connects TRBV15 to TRBJ1-2; weak D call: TRBD1 (6 bases). CDR1 is LNHNV and CDR2 is YYDKDF in the germline V gene (reference sequence). The CDR3 sequence is 15 residues long. Trimming left V 0 bases short and J 4 bases short, with 12 bases between. The CDR3 DNA reads as TGTGCCACCAGCAGAGAGGCAGGGGAAGGCTATGGCTACACCTTC. It specifies CATSREAGEGYGYTF.

This clone has just a few counts. This sequence joins TRBV5-4 and TRBJ1-2; 9 bases agree with TRBD1. Trimming cost V 3 bases and J 2 bases; bases outside gene matches: 5. The CDR3 loop spans 15 amino acids. Per germline, CDR1 SGHNT and CDR2 YYREEE (reference sequence). CDR3 amino acids: CASSSPGQGNYGYTF. DNA for the CDR3: TGTGCCAGCAGCTCGCCGGGACAGGGAAACTATGGCTACACCTTC. The entire variable domain, with the rest obtained from reference TRBV5-4 and TRBJ1-2, is as follows: ETGVTQSPTHLIKTRGQQVTLRCSSQSGHNTVSWYQQALGQGPQFIFQYYREEENGRGNFPPRFSGLQFPNYSSELNVNALELDDSALYLCASSSPGQGNYGYTFGSGTRLTVV.

J is TRBJ2-1 and V is TRBV5-1; TRBD2 matches at 10 bases. Germline V gene data show CDR1 as SGHRS and CDR2 as YFSETQ. The ends lost 4 bases at V and 9 bases at J; junction bases unmatched: 13. This CDR3 spans 16 amino acids. CDR3 amino acids: CASSPTSGVLGSEQFF. The CDR3 coding sequence is TGCGCCAGCAGCCCCACTAGCGGGGTTCTGGGGAGTGAGCAGTTCTTC.

The chain carries TRBV19 and TRBJ1-6, with 7 bases lining up with TRBD1. CDR1 and CDR2 (germline): LNHDA, SQIVND (reference sequence). With V trimmed by 5 bases and J by 4 bases, 8 bases remained unmatched. CDR3 length: 16 residues. The CDR3 region has the DNA TGTGCCAGTAGTTACAGGGGAGGAAGGTATAATTCACCCCTCCACTTT. It translates to CASSYRGGRYNSPLHF.

This clone occurred once. V is TRBV13 and J is TRBJ1-2, with 11 bases that match TRBD1. V shed 0 bases, J shed 0 bases, and the junction held 9 bases outside the gene matches. There are 19 residues in the CDR3. Germline V gene lookup returns CDR1 PRHDT and CDR2 FYEKMQ (reference sequence). This CDR3 is CASSLGGQGDDLANYGYTF. DNA for the CDR3: TGTGCCAGCAGCTTAGGGGGACAGGGGGACGATCTAGCTAACTATGGCTACACCTTC.

V is TRBV7-8 and J is TRBJ1-4; D call uncertain. V was pared by 3 bases and J by 3 bases, with 14 bases between. CDR1 SGHVS and CDR2 FQNEAQ come from the germline V gene. The CDR3 runs 16 residues. CDR3 coding DNA: TGTGCCAGCAGCTTGAGCAAGCCTTCTCCTAATGAAAAACTGTTTTTT. This encodes CASSLSKPSPNEKLFF.

The V and J genes are TRBV7-2 and TRBJ1-2, with TRBD1 as a possible D gene (6 bases). CDR1 and CDR2 from the germline V gene are SGHTA and FQGNSA. The V gene lost 4 bases and the J gene lost 1 base, with 19 bases spanning the gap. The CDR3 consists of 17 residues. The CDR3 reads CASSSPSGQQYNYGYTF. DNA of the CDR3: TGTGCCAGCAGCTCTCCCTCCGGACAGCAGTATAACTATGGCTACACCTTC.

A single count supports this clone. The genes are TRBV11-2 and TRBJ2-1, with D unresolved. The CDR3 is 16 amino acids. V lost 1 base and J 0 bases, leaving 10 bases between the germline ends. Germline V gives CDR1 SGHAT, CDR2 FQNNGV. The CDR3 DNA sequence: TGTGCCAGCAGCTTAGGAAGAACGAGCTCCTACAATGAGCAGTTCTTC. Its protein is CASSLGRTSSYNEQFF. The variable domain in full, with the rest retrieved from reference TRBV11-2 and TRBJ2-1, is EAGVAQSPRYKIIEKRQSVAFWCNPISGHATLYWYQQILGQGPKLLIQFQNNGVVDDSQLPKDRFSAERLKGVDSTLKIQPAKLEDSAVYLCASSLGRTSSYNEQFFGPGTRLTVL.

The chain combines TRBV29-1 with TRBJ1-2, with 9 nucleotides matching TRBD1. V dropped 8 bases and J dropped 6; count of bases not matched to a gene: 7. Germline CDR1 SQVTM, CDR2 ANQGSEA. The CDR3 has 12 residues. The CDR3 region is CSSGQGRDGYTF. CDR3 bases: TGCAGCTCGGGACAGGGAAGGGATGGCTACACCTTC.

The chain links TRBV6-5 to TRBJ1-1; weak D call: TRBD1 (6 bases). Germline V CDR1 and CDR2: MNHEY, SVGAGI. The CDR3 sequence is 15 residues long. Trimming shortened V by 0 bases and J by 0 bases, and 8 bases separated the two germline ends. CDR3 coding DNA: TGTGCCAGCAGTTACTCGACAGGAATGAACACTGAAGCTTTCTTT. Protein sequence: CASSYSTGMNTEAFF.

The chain couples TRBV5-1 to TRBJ2-3, with 7 positions matching TRBD1. The germline V gene encodes CDR1 SGHRS and CDR2 YFSETQ. J was trimmed by 3 bases and V by 0 bases; bases with no gene match: 1. This CDR3 comprises 14 residues. CDR3: CASSLDRGTDTQYF. The CDR3 nucleotides read TGCGCCAGCAGCTTGGACAGGGGAACAGATACGCAGTATTTT. Complete variable domain (other parts from reference TRBV5-1 and TRBJ2-3): KAGVTQTPRYLIKTRGQQVTLSCSPISGHRSVSWYQQTPGQGLQFLFEYFSETQRNKGNFPGRFSGRQFSNSRSEMNVSTLELGDSALYLCASSLDRGTDTQYFGPGTRLTVL.

This clone was detected only once. Written as DNA, the CDR3 is TGTGCCAGCAGCCCGGGGGACAGAGGGTATAGCTATGGCTACACCTTC. As protein: CASSPGDRGYSYGYTF. The chain uses TRBV7-2 and TRBJ1-2, with TRBD1 matching over 7 bases. The germline gives CDR1 SGHTA, CDR2 FQGNSA. V was pared by 5 bases and J by 4 bases, with 13 bases of the junction left unmatched. The CDR3 has 16 residues.

The CDR3 sequence is CASTQDGGGSETQYF. The CDR3, as DNA: TGTGCCAGCACTCAAGACGGGGGTGGGTCGGAGACCCAGTACTTC. The rearrangement links TRBV2 to TRBJ2-5, with D perhaps matching TRBD2 (6 bases). The CDR3 contains 15 residues. Trimming took off 7 bases at V and 5 bases at J, with 20 bases between the two ends. Germline V lookup: CDR1 SNHLY, CDR2 FYNNEI.

The rearrangement uses TRBV24-1 and TRBJ2-7; 7 bases fit TRBD1. Germline values: CDR1 KGHDR, CDR2 SFDVKD. Trimming cost V 12 bases and J 1 base; bases outside gene matches: 17. This CDR3 is 16 amino acids long. CDR3: CAVRDRPTQSSYEQYV. The CDR3 coding sequence is TGTGCCGTCCGGGACAGACCCACCCAGAGTTCCTACGAGCAGTACGTC.

The chain uses TRBV6-5 and TRBJ1-3; TRBD1 matches at 10 bases. V gave up 5 bases and J gave up 6 bases; unmatched junction bases: 4. The V gene's germline CDR1 is MNHEY and CDR2 SVGAGI. There are 14 residues in the CDR3. CDR3 DNA: TGTGCCAGCAGTCCCGGACAGGGGGTAAACACCATATATTTT. Translated: CASSPGQGVNTIYF.

This chain links TRBV19 with TRBJ1-2; D call uncertain. Between the trimmed V and J ends, which lost 6 bases and 8 bases, there was a span of 16 bases. CDR1 is LNHDA and CDR2 is SQIVND in the germline V gene (reference sequence). This CDR3 has 13 amino acids. The CDR3 here is CASRGPVEGGYTF. CDR3 sequence (DNA): TGTGCCAGTAGGGGTCCCGTGGAGGGCGGCTACACCTTC.

This clone has a handful of counts. CDR3 nucleotide sequence: TGCAGCGTTGGTCCTTATGACAGGGGGCTCCAATACGAGCAGTACGTC. Amino acids: CSVGPYDRGLQYEQYV. The rearrangement links TRBV29-1 to TRBJ2-7; 10 bases are shared with TRBD1. The ends lost 4 bases at V and 4 bases at J; junction bases unmatched: 13. Looked up from germline, CDR1 is SQVTM and CDR2 is ANQGSEA. The CDR3 has 16 amino acids.

The J gene is TRBJ1-6, the V gene TRBV19; 10 nucleotides align to TRBD1. Germline assignment: CDR1 LNHDA and CDR2 SQIVND (reference sequence). Trimming at V came to 4 bases and at J to 5 bases, leaving 8 bases not matched to a gene. This CDR3 contains 17 residues. The CDR3: CASSTPGQGTDNSPLHF. In DNA, the CDR3 is TGTGCCAGTAGTACCCCGGGACAGGGGACGGATAATTCACCCCTCCACTTT.

The rearrangement uses TRBV24-1 and TRBJ1-5, with 7 nucleotides matching TRBD1. Germline V CDR1 and CDR2: KGHDR, SFDVKD. J lost 7 bases, V lost 4 bases, and 6 bases had no gene match. This CDR3 spans 14 amino acids. The CDR3 loop reads CATSDYDRDQPQHF. In nucleotides, the CDR3 is TGTGCCACCAGTGACTACGACAGGGACCAGCCCCAGCATTTT.

Notes on this clone: This CDR3 is also generated by other DNA sequences in the sample. The rearrangement links TRBV5-1 to TRBJ1-1; D call uncertain. CDR3 length: 12 residues. Germline V gene lookup returns CDR1 SGHRS and CDR2 YFSETQ. Trimming removed 0 bases at V and 8 bases at J, with 8 bases between. The DNA for the CDR3 is TGCGCCAGCAGCTTGGCAGGCTCCGAAGCTTTCTTT. Its translation: CASSLAGSEAFF. The entire variable domain, with the rest obtained from reference TRBV5-1 and TRBJ1-1, is as follows: KAGVTQTPRYLIKTRGQQVTLSCSPISGHRSVSWYQQTPGQGLQFLFEYFSETQRNKGNFPGRFSGRQFSNSRSEMNVSTLELGDSALYLCASSLAGSEAFFGQGTRLTVV.

The V gene is TRBV25-1, the J gene TRBJ1-5; 10 bases map to TRBD1. This CDR3 has 14 residues. The V gene end was trimmed by 4 bases and the J gene end by 4 bases; junction bases not matched to a gene: 1. Germline-derived CDR1 and CDR2 are MGHDK and SYGVNS. CDR3 sequence (DNA): TGTGCCAGCAGTGTGGGACAGGGGAATCAGCCCCAGCATTTT. It is translated as CASSVGQGNQPQHF. The full variable domain, its missing parts supplied by reference TRBV25-1 and TRBJ1-5, is EADIYQTPRYLVIGTGKKITLECSQTMGHDKMYWYQQDPGMELHLIHYSYGVNSTEKGDLSSESTVSRIRTEHFPLTLESARPSHTSQYLCASSVGQGNQPQHFGDGTRLSIL.

The V and J genes are TRBV27 and TRBJ2-2; a weak D match, TRBD1 (6 bases). The CDR3 consists of 17 residues. Germline assignment: CDR1 MNHEY and CDR2 SMNVEV (reference sequence). Trimming removed 4 bases from V and 5 bases from J, with 20 bases in between. The CDR3 here is CASSSLSGTRETGELFF. In DNA form, the CDR3 reads TGTGCCAGCAGTTCGCTATCCGGGACAAGGGAGACCGGGGAGCTGTTTTTT.

The gene calls are TRBV5-5 and TRBJ1-1, with TRBD1 identical over 7 bases. Germline V gene sequence: CDR1 SGHKS, CDR2 YYEKEE (reference sequence). V shed 5 bases and J 11 bases; nucleotides not matched to a gene: 15. CDR3 length equals 14 residues. The CDR3 loop is CASRTGQVAASAFF. CDR3 sequence (DNA): TGTGCCAGCAGAACCGGACAGGTCGCGGCAAGTGCTTTCTTT.

This clone occurred once. The chain combines TRBV28 with TRBJ1-5; D perhaps matches TRBD1 (6 bases). Germline V CDR1 and CDR2: MDHEN, SYDVKM. The CDR3 is 15 residues long. V lost 6 bases, J lost 4 bases, and 16 bases lay in between. The CDR3 protein is CASRIPGHLNQPQHF. The CDR3 DNA sequence: TGTGCCAGCAGGATACCGGGACATTTAAATCAGCCCCAGCATTTT.

This clone was counted once. This chain joins TRBV28 and TRBJ1-3; D ambiguous. The CDR3 spans 14 residues. V lost 6 bases and J lost 4, with 13 bases in between. Germline assignment: CDR1 MDHEN and CDR2 SYDVKM. The CDR3 DNA reads TGTGCCAGCAGCTCGAGGTCAGCGGGAAACACCATATATTTT. Its protein product is CASSSRSAGNTIYF. Using reference TRBV28 and TRBJ1-3 for the parts outside the CDR3, the full variable domain is DVKVTQSSRYLVKRTGEKVFLECVQDMDHENMFWYRQDPGLGLRLIYFSYDVKMKEKGDIPEGYSVSREKKERFSLILESASTNQTSMYLCASSSRSAGNTIYFGEGSWLTVV.

The chain joins TRBV7-9 to TRBJ2-7; TRBD1 might be the D (5 bases). The CDR3 covers 13 residues. CDR1 and CDR2 (germline): SEHNR, FQNEAQ (reference sequence). Trimming stripped 4 bases from V and 2 bases from J, with 9 bases between. CDR3 residues: CASSSKGAYEQYF. In nucleotides, the CDR3 is TGTGCCAGCAGCTCTAAAGGGGCCTACGAGCAGTACTTC.

The rearrangement uses TRBV5-8 and TRBJ2-6, with 10 positions matching TRBD1. The CDR3 spans 14 residues. J was trimmed by 7 bases and V by 3 bases; bases with no gene match: 1. Looked up from germline, CDR1 is SGHTS and CDR2 is YDEGEE. The CDR3 DNA sequence: TGTGCCAGCAGCTGGGACAGGGGTGCCAACGTCCTGACTTTC. This codes for CASSWDRGANVLTF.

The rearrangement uses TRBV6-1 and TRBJ1-2, with TRBD1 as a possible D gene (5 bases). Trimming shortened V by 4 bases and J by 4 bases, and 19 bases separated the two germline ends. Germline CDR1 is MNHNS and CDR2 is SASEGT. The length of the CDR3 is 16 residues. CDR3 region: CASSGAGGRVSYGYTF. CDR3 DNA sequence: TGTGCCAGCAGTGGAGCGGGGGGTAGGGTGAGCTATGGCTACACCTTC.

The chain is built from TRBV4-3 and TRBJ1-4, with TRBD1 as a possible D gene (5 bases). V lost 1 base to trimming and J lost 10 bases, with 7 bases between them. The CDR3 is made up of 12 amino acids. CDR1 is LGHNA and CDR2 is YSLEER in the germline V gene. The CDR3 protein is CASSQGQGKLFF. The CDR3 DNA follows: TGCGCCAGCAGCCAAGGCCAGGGAAAACTGTTTTTT.

The chain uses TRBV18 and TRBJ1-5; no clear D. V was clipped by 3 bases and J by 5 bases, with 8 bases between them. This CDR3 spans 13 amino acids. From germline, CDR1 is KGHSH and CDR2 LQKENI. The CDR3 reads CASSPGQDQPQHF. The CDR3 DNA reads TGTGCCAGCTCACCGGGTCAGGATCAGCCCCAGCATTTT.

The chain uses TRBV5-4 and TRBJ1-2; D perhaps matches TRBD1 (5 bases). This CDR3 comprises 13 residues. Trimming removed 1 base at V and 7 bases at J, with 11 bases between. Germline CDR1 is SGHNT and CDR2 is YYREEE (reference sequence). CDR3 sequence reads: CASSLRGGGGYTF. The CDR3 DNA follows: TGTGCCAGCAGCTTGAGGGGAGGAGGTGGCTACACCTTC.